The rows below give T cell receptor beta chains drawn from one sample of a study of T cells in Graves' hyperthyroidism and ophthalmopathy. TCRdb re-called the multiplex PCR reads with MiXCR, one entry per CDR3 protein. The sample has about 320,000 distinct CDR3 sequences; 16% are singletons. The sample taken for sequencing was blood. All receptors derive from a man aged 25-45 years with Graves' hyperthyroidism. The CDR3 runs from the conserved cysteine through the conserved F or W. The order of the fields is clone size, D gene, V gene, J gene, CDR3 protein, CDR3 DNA. A D gene is named only where the DNA matches it firmly. Expanded clones are given a class, and other clones once, few, many or no size at all.

clone_size: many
d_call: NA
v_call: TRBV3-1
j_call: TRBJ2-7
cdr3_aa: CASSPDQGREQYF
cdr3_nt: TGTGCCAGCAGCCCGGACCAGGGGCGGGAGCAGTACTTC

clone_size: NA
d_call: NA
v_call: TRBV5-4
j_call: TRBJ2-1
cdr3_aa: CASSLEAGPSYNEQFF
cdr3_nt: TGTGCCAGCAGCTTGGAAGCGGGCCCCTCCTACAATGAGCAGTTCTTC

clone_size: many
d_call: TRBD1
v_call: TRBV7-9
j_call: TRBJ2-7
cdr3_aa: CASRGTGDYEQYF
cdr3_nt: TGTGCCAGCAGAGGGACAGGGGACTACGAGCAGTACTTC

clone_size: many
d_call: TRBD1
v_call: TRBV5-1
j_call: TRBJ1-1
cdr3_aa: CASSGGMLTGDHTEAFF
cdr3_nt: TGCGCCAGCAGCGGAGGAATGTTGACAGGGGACCACACTGAAGCTTTCTTT

clone_size: many
d_call: NA
v_call: TRBV5-1
j_call: TRBJ2-1
cdr3_aa: CASIGAGSSYNEQFF
cdr3_nt: TGCGCCAGCATAGGGGCAGGTAGCTCCTACAATGAGCAGTTCTTC

clone_size: NA
d_call: NA
v_call: TRBV9
j_call: TRBJ2-6
cdr3_aa: CASSVQGSGANVLTF
cdr3_nt: TGTGCCAGCAGCGTACAGGGATCTGGGGCCAACGTCCTGACTTTC

clone_size: many
d_call: TRBD1
v_call: TRBV18
j_call: TRBJ1-5
cdr3_aa: CASSPVQGAIGQPQHF
cdr3_nt: TGTGCCAGCTCACCAGTACAGGGGGCGATAGGGCAGCCCCAGCATTTT

clone_size: few
d_call: NA
v_call: TRBV19
j_call: TRBJ2-3
cdr3_aa: CASSPWVASVTDTQYF
cdr3_nt: TGTGCCAGTAGTCCCTGGGTAGCCTCAGTGACAGATACGCAGTATTTT

clone_size: many
d_call: TRBD1
v_call: TRBV7-8
j_call: TRBJ1-5
cdr3_aa: CASTGTGGVSNQPQHF
cdr3_nt: TGTGCCAGCACCGGGACAGGGGGCGTCAGCAATCAGCCCCAGCATTTT

clone_size: NA
d_call: TRBD2
v_call: TRBV7-9
j_call: TRBJ2-3
cdr3_aa: CASSSPETSGLLKDTQYF
cdr3_nt: TGTGCCAGCAGCTCGCCCGAGACTAGCGGACTCCTCAAAGATACGCAGTATTTT

clone_size: NA
d_call: NA
v_call: TRBV5-1
j_call: TRBJ2-1
cdr3_aa: CASSQTGTSIWDEQFF
cdr3_nt: TGCGCCAGCAGCCAAACCGGGACATCGATTTGGGATGAGCAGTTCTTC

clone_size: few
d_call: NA
v_call: TRBV29-1
j_call: TRBJ2-1
cdr3_aa: CSVVGDYNEQFF
cdr3_nt: TGCAGCGTTGTTGGGGATTACAATGAGCAGTTCTTC

clone_size: many
d_call: NA
v_call: TRBV7-9
j_call: TRBJ2-7
cdr3_aa: CASSPSDPYEQYF
cdr3_nt: TGTGCCAGCAGCCCCTCGGACCCCTACGAGCAGTACTTC

clone_size: NA
d_call: NA
v_call: TRBV19
j_call: TRBJ1-5
cdr3_aa: CASSIPGRNQPQHF
cdr3_nt: TGTGCCAGTAGTATCCCCGGGCGCAATCAGCCCCAGCATTTT

clone_size: many
d_call: NA
v_call: TRBV5-5
j_call: TRBJ2-7
cdr3_aa: CASSSLGGTSSYEQYF
cdr3_nt: TGTGCCAGCAGCTCCCTTGGGGGGACCAGCTCCTACGAGCAGTACTTC

clone_size: few
d_call: NA
v_call: TRBV5-8
j_call: TRBJ2-3
cdr3_aa: CASSLGQQPVTDTQYF
cdr3_nt: TGTGCCAGCAGCCTTGGACAGCAACCCGTCACAGATACGCAGTATTTT

clone_size: NA
d_call: NA
v_call: TRBV14
j_call: TRBJ2-3
cdr3_aa: CASSQYTDTQYF
cdr3_nt: TGTGCCAGCAGCCAGTACACAGATACGCAGTATTTT

clone_size: few
d_call: TRBD1
v_call: TRBV7-2
j_call: TRBJ2-5
cdr3_aa: CASSLLGTGVETQYF
cdr3_nt: TGTGCCAGCAGCCTACTCGGGACAGGGGTTGAGACCCAGTACTTC

clone_size: NA
d_call: NA
v_call: TRBV20-1
j_call: TRBJ1-6
cdr3_aa: CSASRDENSPLHF
cdr3_nt: TGCAGTGCTTCCCGGGACGAAAATTCACCCCTCCACTTT

clone_size: many
d_call: TRBD1
v_call: TRBV5-1
j_call: TRBJ2-5
cdr3_aa: CASSPGQGGGTQYF
cdr3_nt: TGCGCCAGCAGCCCCGGACAGGGGGGGGGGACCCAGTACTTC

clone_size: once
d_call: NA
v_call: TRBV5-1
j_call: TRBJ2-7
cdr3_aa: CASSSQSGVHEQYF
cdr3_nt: TGCGCCAGCAGCTCACAATCAGGGGTCCACGAGCAGTACTTC

clone_size: many
d_call: NA
v_call: TRBV20-1
j_call: TRBJ2-7
cdr3_aa: CSARVGASLTEQYF
cdr3_nt: TGCAGTGCTAGAGTTGGAGCCTCTCTCACCGAGCAGTACTTC

clone_size: NA
d_call: NA
v_call: TRBV12-3/TRBV12-4
j_call: TRBJ1-1
cdr3_aa: CASSFSIRVAEAFF
cdr3_nt: TGTGCCAGCAGTTTCTCCATCAGGGTCGCTGAAGCTTTCTTT

clone_size: many
d_call: TRBD1
v_call: TRBV7-9
j_call: TRBJ2-7
cdr3_aa: CASSLRGQGFYEQYF
cdr3_nt: TGTGCCAGCAGCTTAAGGGGACAGGGGTTCTACGAGCAGTACTTC

clone_size: many
d_call: TRBD1
v_call: TRBV28
j_call: TRBJ1-5
cdr3_aa: CASSPLITGVEQPQHF
cdr3_nt: TGTGCCAGCAGTCCCCTTATTACAGGGGTGGAACAGCCCCAGCATTTT

clone_size: many
d_call: TRBD1
v_call: TRBV7-3
j_call: TRBJ1-6
cdr3_aa: CASSRSGQGYSPLHF
cdr3_nt: TGTGCCAGCAGCCGCTCGGGACAGGGATATTCACCCCTCCACTTT

clone_size: NA
d_call: NA
v_call: TRBV6-4
j_call: TRBJ2-3
cdr3_aa: CASSGEATDTQYF
cdr3_nt: TGTGCCAGCAGTGGGGAAGCCACAGATACGCAGTATTTT

clone_size: many
d_call: TRBD1
v_call: TRBV7-3
j_call: TRBJ2-1
cdr3_aa: CASSLMGQGYNEQFF
cdr3_nt: TGTGCCAGCAGCTTAATGGGACAGGGCTACAATGAGCAGTTCTTC

clone_size: many
d_call: TRBD1
v_call: TRBV7-6
j_call: TRBJ2-1
cdr3_aa: CASSSPGQGAGEQFF
cdr3_nt: TGTGCCAGCAGCTCCCCGGGACAGGGGGCAGGTGAGCAGTTCTTC

clone_size: few
d_call: NA
v_call: TRBV29-1
j_call: TRBJ2-2
cdr3_aa: CSVVTRNTGELFF
cdr3_nt: TGCAGCGTTGTGACCCGCAACACCGGGGAGCTGTTTTTT

clone_size: NA
d_call: NA
v_call: TRBV4-1
j_call: TRBJ2-2
cdr3_aa: CASSQLSNRGGRELFF
cdr3_nt: TGCGCCAGCAGCCAACTGTCCAACAGGGGGGGGCGGGAGCTGTTTTTT

clone_size: NA
d_call: NA
v_call: TRBV19
j_call: TRBJ2-3
cdr3_aa: CASSISVSGDTQYF
cdr3_nt: TGTGCCAGTAGTATTTCGGTCTCCGGGGATACGCAGTATTTT

clone_size: few
d_call: TRBD2
v_call: TRBV28
j_call: TRBJ2-3
cdr3_aa: CASTGGRVFLDTQYF
cdr3_nt: TGTGCCAGCACTGGCGGGAGGGTATTCCTCGATACGCAGTATTTT

clone_size: many
d_call: NA
v_call: TRBV7-2
j_call: TRBJ2-5
cdr3_aa: CASKGRGTGETQYF
cdr3_nt: TGTGCCAGCAAAGGACGGGGAACCGGGGAGACCCAGTACTTC

clone_size: many
d_call: TRBD1
v_call: TRBV7-9
j_call: TRBJ2-1
cdr3_aa: CASNPAGGTGYNEQFF
cdr3_nt: TGTGCCAGCAACCCCGCCGGGGGGACAGGGTATAATGAGCAGTTCTTC

clone_size: few
d_call: TRBD2
v_call: TRBV20-1
j_call: TRBJ2-1
cdr3_aa: CSARRLAGAGEQFF
cdr3_nt: TGCAGTGCTAGGCGACTAGCGGGGGCGGGTGAGCAGTTCTTC

clone_size: few
d_call: NA
v_call: TRBV2
j_call: TRBJ1-1
cdr3_aa: CASSEGGVLNTEAFF
cdr3_nt: TGTGCCAGCAGTGAGGGGGGAGTCTTGAACACTGAAGCTTTCTTT

clone_size: many
d_call: NA
v_call: TRBV3-1
j_call: TRBJ1-2
cdr3_aa: CASSQARGGYTF
cdr3_nt: TGTGCCAGCAGCCAAGCCCGGGGAGGCTACACCTTC

clone_size: NA
d_call: NA
v_call: TRBV14
j_call: TRBJ1-1
cdr3_aa: CASSHSDWARHTEAFF
cdr3_nt: TGTGCCAGCAGCCATTCGGACTGGGCACGGCACACTGAAGCTTTCTTT

clone_size: few
d_call: NA
v_call: TRBV15
j_call: TRBJ2-2
cdr3_aa: CATSRDHPGVGELFF
cdr3_nt: TGTGCCACCAGCAGAGATCACCCGGGAGTCGGGGAGCTGTTTTTT